This paragraph reports one TCR beta chain. There is no known antigen for this receptor. No quality values exist for individual bases; no much larger clone is one base distant. The treatment or condition tag for this specimen amounts to: in vitro stimulation with specific CMV peptide epitopes to enrich CMV-specific T cells. The reads were generated on an Illumina HiSeq 1500. TCRdb reprocessed the public reads (quality trimming at Q25 with fastp, clone calling with MiXCR) and kept in-frame beta chains. One record per CDR3 amino acid sequence lists the most common genes and DNA. Counted in this sample were hundreds of thousands of distinct CDR3 sequences; approximately 32% of them appeared once. The biggest ten clones account for roughly 20% of the sample. This entry is derived from a study of T cell repertoires in cytomegalovirus infection (dated by TCRdb to about 2019). Context from the whole study: Peptide stimulations targeted recently identified HLA-C-restricted CMV epitopes, whose presentation resists viral immunomodulation, together with well-studied HLA-B-restricted epitopes. The HLA type of each donor mattered for the analysis, because public TCR beta signatures pointed to carriage of CMV infection along with the matching HLA type.

Points the paper makes about the study in general: Cumulative frequency of public TCR beta family members discriminated carriers of CMV infection plus the relevant HLA type in this cohort and an independent 352-donor cohort. The ex vivo response was dominated by HLA-C-restricted CMV-specific TCR beta clonotypes, which also provided the single most frequent clonotype in two of eight donors.

The germline V end is reduced by 6 bases and the J end by 6 bases; junction bases left unmatched: 7. CDR1 LNHDA and CDR2 SQIVND are derived from the germline V gene (reference sequence). Reading from cysteine to phenylalanine, the CDR3 counts 13 amino acids. CDR3 DNA is the only sequence kept; it has 39 bases, read in frame from the first base. This receptor was taken from a human donor in good health (CMV status not recorded). Some clones in this sample may be carry-over from other donors' samples. Sequencing used cultured PBMCs, obtained from culture after CMV antigen stimulation. The rearranged segments are TRBV19 and TRBJ1-2, with 7 junctional bases fitting TRBD1. The CDR3 amino acid sequence is: CASRIQGRHGYTF. The DNA reads as follows: TGTGCCAGTAGGATACAGGGGCGACATGGCTACACCTTC.